Following are 13 T cell receptor beta chains from one sample sequenced in a study of shared clonotypes between healthy human individuals. The data were produced by immunoSEQ multiplex PCR, yet TCRdb's version contains in-frame clones alone and is incomplete. The sample includes around 700,000 clones, about 74% of them seen just once. The sequenced material came from memory CD4+ T cells sorted from blood. Subset specified: CD45RA-negative fraction. The receptors were sampled from a woman in her twenties or thirties in good health.

The chain carries TRBV27 and TRBJ2-2; no firm D call. Germline loops: CDR1 MNHEY, CDR2 SMNVEV (reference sequence). V was pared by 5 bases and J by 3 bases, with 16 bases between. This CDR3 region has 16 residues. DNA of the CDR3: TGTGCCAGCAGTATTATACAGACGTCGGACACCGGGGAGCTGTTTTTT. This gives the protein CASSIIQTSDTGELFF.

This sequence joins TRBV5-1 and TRBJ1-1; tentative D call: TRBD1 (5 bases). V was trimmed by 4 bases and J by 3 bases, leaving 13 bases between them. Germline CDR1 is SGHRS and CDR2 is YFSETQ. This CDR3 is 14 amino acids long. This CDR3 reads CASSEQVGDTEAFF. The CDR3 nucleotides are TGCGCCAGCAGCGAACAGGTGGGGGACACTGAAGCTTTCTTT. Full variable domain (remainder filled in from reference TRBV5-1 and TRBJ1-1): KAGVTQTPRYLIKTRGQQVTLSCSPISGHRSVSWYQQTPGQGLQFLFEYFSETQRNKGNFPGRFSGRQFSNSRSEMNVSTLELGDSALYLCASSEQVGDTEAFFGQGTRLTVV.

The chain couples TRBV27 to TRBJ2-2, with 13 bases aligning to TRBD2. V shed 4 bases, J shed 6 bases, and the junction held 8 bases outside the gene matches. The CDR3 is 17 amino acids. CDR1 and CDR2 from the germline V gene are MNHEY and SMNVEV (reference sequence). The CDR3 is CASSSGLAGSGAGELFF. The CDR3, as DNA: TGTGCCAGCAGTTCGGGACTAGCGGGAAGTGGAGCCGGGGAGCTGTTTTTT.

This chain links TRBV5-1 with TRBJ1-2; weak D call: TRBD1 (6 bases). Trimming removed 0 bases from V and 7 bases from J, with 10 bases in between. From germline, CDR1 is SGHRS and CDR2 YFSETQ. This CDR3 is 13 amino acids long. The CDR3 here is CASSLAGDGGYTF. CDR3 nucleotides: TGCGCCAGCAGCTTGGCAGGGGATGGTGGCTACACCTTC.

This chain links TRBV2 with TRBJ1-5; 9 bases are a match to TRBD1. Germline lookup yields CDR1 SNHLY and CDR2 FYNNEI. The CDR3 is 16 amino acids. J gave up 3 bases and V 4 bases, and 7 bases lay outside the gene matches. CDR3 DNA: TGTGCCAGCAGTGGTGGTGGGACAGGGTACAATCAGCCCCAGCATTTT. This translates into CASSGGGTGYNQPQHF.

This rearrangement joins TRBV28 to TRBJ1-1, with unresolved D. The V gene lost 8 bases and the J gene lost 1 base, with 14 bases spanning the gap. Per germline, CDR1 MDHEN and CDR2 SYDVKM. The CDR3 has 14 amino acids. The CDR3 spells CASHPWAENTEAFF. The CDR3 coding sequence is TGTGCCAGCCACCCCTGGGCGGAGAACACTGAAGCTTTCTTT.

V is TRBV29-1 and J is TRBJ2-4, with TRBD2 matching 9 bases. Germline V gene sequence: CDR1 SQVTM, CDR2 ANQGSEA. V shed 4 bases, J shed 8 bases, and the junction held 6 bases outside the gene matches. The CDR3 runs 13 residues. The chain's CDR3 is CSVVAGGPHIQYF. As DNA, the CDR3 is TGCAGCGTTGTGGCGGGAGGGCCACACATTCAGTACTTC.

The chain couples TRBV5-1 to TRBJ1-5, with D unresolved. The CDR3 has 14 residues. CDR1 and CDR2 from the germline V gene are SGHRS and YFSETQ. Trimming shortened V by 4 bases and J by 7 bases, and 15 bases separated the two germline ends. CDR3 loop: CASSLGEVDQPQHF. DNA for the CDR3: TGCGCCAGCAGCCTCGGGGAGGTAGACCAGCCCCAGCATTTT.

This chain joins TRBV5-1 and TRBJ2-1; 14 positions match TRBD2. The V segment lost 4 bases and the J segment 4 bases; nucleotides outside the gene matches: 4. Germline V gene lookup returns CDR1 SGHRS and CDR2 YFSETQ. The CDR3 length is 16 residues. The DNA of the CDR3 is TGCGCCAGCAGCCTTCGACTAGCGGGAGGGTACAATGAGCAGTTCTTC. Protein sequence: CASSLRLAGGYNEQFF.

This clone appeared a single time. The J gene is TRBJ2-1, the V gene TRBV30; D might be TRBD2 (5 bases). V gave up 2 bases and J gave up 10 bases, with 12 bases separating them. Germline assignment: CDR1 GTSNPN and CDR2 SVGIG (reference sequence). The length of the CDR3 is 12 residues. The CDR3 here is CAWSLGSREQFF. The CDR3 bases are TGTGCCTGGAGTCTAGGGAGCCGGGAGCAGTTCTTC.

V and J are TRBV19 and TRBJ2-1; D might be TRBD1 or TRBD2, each matching 5 bases. The CDR3 is made up of 14 amino acids. CDR1 is LNHDA and CDR2 is SQIVND in the germline V gene (reference sequence). Between the trimmed V and J ends, which lost 7 bases and 12 bases, there was a span of 22 bases. CDR3 nucleotide sequence: TGTGCCAGTACCACCGGGACGCGGGTCGGTGGGCAGTTCTTC. It specifies CASTTGTRVGGQFF. The whole variable domain, filled in from reference TRBV19 and TRBJ2-1, reads DGGITQSPKYLFRKEGQNVTLSCEQNLNHDAMYWYRQDPGQGLRLIYYSQIVNDFQKGDIAEGYSVSREKKESFPLTVTSAQKNPTAFYLCASTTGTRVGGQFFGPGTRLTVL.

In the case of this clone: This likely came from a read error, as a far larger clone is one base away. This same CDR3 is encoded by further DNA sequences in the sample. V and J are TRBV19 and TRBJ1-5, with TRBD1 matching over 8 bases. Germline V lookup: CDR1 LNHDA, CDR2 SQIVND (reference sequence). CDR3 length: 17 amino acids. CDR3 sequence reads: CASSEGGQVRGNQPQHF. CDR3 sequence (DNA): TGTGCCAGTAGTGAGGGGGGACAGGTTAGAGGCAATCAGCCTCAGCATTTT. The full variable domain, its missing parts supplied by reference TRBV19 and TRBJ1-5, is DGGITQSPKYLFRKEGQNVTLSCEQNLNHDAMYWYRQDPGQGLRLIYYSQIVNDFQKGDIAEGYSVSREKKESFPLTVTSAQKNPTAFYLCASSEGGQVRGNQPQHFGDGTRLSIL.

The genes are TRBV6-5 and TRBJ1-2; 7 bases agree with TRBD1. This CDR3 comprises 15 residues. J gave up 1 base and V 2 bases, and 4 bases lay outside the gene matches. Germline CDR1 reads MNHEY; CDR2 reads SVGAGI. The CDR3 DNA reads as TGTGCCAGCAGTTACATGACAGGGATTAACTATGGCTACACCTTC. It yields the protein CASSYMTGINYGYTF.